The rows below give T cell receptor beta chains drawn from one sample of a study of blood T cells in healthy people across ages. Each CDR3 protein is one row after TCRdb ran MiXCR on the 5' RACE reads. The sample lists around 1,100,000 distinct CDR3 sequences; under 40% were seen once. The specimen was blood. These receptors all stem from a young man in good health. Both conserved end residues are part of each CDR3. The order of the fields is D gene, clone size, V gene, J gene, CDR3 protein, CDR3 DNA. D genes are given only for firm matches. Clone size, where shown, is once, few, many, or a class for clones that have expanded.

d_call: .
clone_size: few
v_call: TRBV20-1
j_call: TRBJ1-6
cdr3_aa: CSASGAVNSPLHF
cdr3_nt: TGCAGTGCCAGTGGGGCCGTCAATTCACCCCTCCACTTT

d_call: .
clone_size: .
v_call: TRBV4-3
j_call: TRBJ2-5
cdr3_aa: CASSQERGINEQYF
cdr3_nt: TGCGCCAGCAGCCAAGAGCGGGGCATCAATGAGCAGTACTTC

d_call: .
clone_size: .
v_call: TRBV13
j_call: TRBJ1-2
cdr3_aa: CASSPGGGPYGYTF
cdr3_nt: TGTGCCAGCAGCCCCGGGGGGGGGCCCTATGGCTACACCTTC

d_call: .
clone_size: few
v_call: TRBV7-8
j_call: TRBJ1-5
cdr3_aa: CASSLLPGTLDQPQHF
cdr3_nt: TGTGCCAGCAGCCTATTGCCCGGGACATTGGATCAGCCCCAGCATTTT

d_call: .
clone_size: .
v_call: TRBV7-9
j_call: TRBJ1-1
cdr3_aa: CASSLRGLTEAFF
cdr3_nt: TGTGCCAGCAGCTTAAGGGGCTTGACTGAAGCTTTCTTT

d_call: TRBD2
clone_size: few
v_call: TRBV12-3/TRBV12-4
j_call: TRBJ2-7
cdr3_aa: CASSSGLAGANSYEQYF
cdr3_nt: TGTGCCAGCAGTTCCGGACTAGCGGGGGCCAATTCCTACGAGCAGTACTTC

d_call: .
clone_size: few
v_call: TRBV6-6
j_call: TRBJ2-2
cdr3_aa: CASRLNTGELFF
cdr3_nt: TGTGCCAGCAGACTAAACACCGGGGAGCTGTTTTTT

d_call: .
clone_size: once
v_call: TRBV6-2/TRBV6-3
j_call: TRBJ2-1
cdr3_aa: CASSFAAGMQFF
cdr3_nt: TGTGCCAGCAGCTTCGCGGCAGGCATGCAGTTCTTC

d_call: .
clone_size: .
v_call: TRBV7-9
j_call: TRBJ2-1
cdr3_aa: CASSPGWGEQFF
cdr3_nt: TGTGCCAGCAGCCCGGGTTGGGGTGAGCAGTTCTTC

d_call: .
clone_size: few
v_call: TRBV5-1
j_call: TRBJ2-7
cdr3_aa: CASSPSGETAYEQYF
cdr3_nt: TGCGCCAGCAGCCCGTCAGGCGAAACGGCCTACGAGCAGTACTTC

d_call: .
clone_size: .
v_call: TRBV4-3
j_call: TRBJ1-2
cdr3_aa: CASSQGGNFNYGYTF
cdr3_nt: TGCGCCAGCAGCCAAGGGGGAAACTTCAACTATGGCTACACCTTC

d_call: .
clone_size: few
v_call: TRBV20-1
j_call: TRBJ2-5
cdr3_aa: CSASAQTGRETQYF
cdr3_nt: TGCAGTGCTAGCGCGCAGACAGGACGAGAGACCCAGTACTTC

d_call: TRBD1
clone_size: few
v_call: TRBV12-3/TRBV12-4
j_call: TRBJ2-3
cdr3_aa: CASRPQDRGPDTQYF
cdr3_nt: TGTGCCAGCAGACCCCAGGACAGGGGACCAGATACGCAGTATTTT

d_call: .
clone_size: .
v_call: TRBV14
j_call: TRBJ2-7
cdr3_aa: CASSQSFRVGSSYEQYF
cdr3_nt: TGTGCCAGCAGCCAGAGTTTCCGGGTAGGAAGCTCCTACGAGCAGTACTTC

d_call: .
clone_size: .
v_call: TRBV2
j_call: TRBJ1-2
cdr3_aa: CASSISGTSNYGYTF
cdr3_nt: TGTGCCAGCAGTATATCGGGGACCTCGAACTATGGCTACACCTTC

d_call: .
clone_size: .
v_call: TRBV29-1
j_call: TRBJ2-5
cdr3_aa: CSMEWRGMEETQYF
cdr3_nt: TGCAGCATGGAATGGAGGGGGATGGAAGAGACCCAGTACTTC

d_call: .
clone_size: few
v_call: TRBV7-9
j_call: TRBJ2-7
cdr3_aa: CASSRELLSQVLYEQYF
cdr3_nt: TGTGCCAGCAGCCGGGAGTTGTTGTCGCAGGTCCTCTACGAGCAGTACTTC

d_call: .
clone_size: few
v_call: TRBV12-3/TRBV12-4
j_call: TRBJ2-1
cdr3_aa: CASSPQSYEQFF
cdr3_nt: TGTGCCAGCAGTCCACAATCCTATGAGCAGTTCTTC

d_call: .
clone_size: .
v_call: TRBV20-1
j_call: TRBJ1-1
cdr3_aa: CSARGGRGEAFF
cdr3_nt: TGCAGTGCTAGGGGAGGGCGGGGGGAAGCTTTCTTT

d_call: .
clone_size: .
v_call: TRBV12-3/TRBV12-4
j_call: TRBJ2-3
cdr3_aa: CASSPDPGLTDTQYF
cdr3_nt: TGTGCCAGCAGTCCGGACCCAGGACTAACAGATACGCAGTATTTT

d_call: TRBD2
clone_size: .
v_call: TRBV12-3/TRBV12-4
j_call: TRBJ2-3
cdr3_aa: CASSFRGGRVTDTQYF
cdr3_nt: TGTGCCAGCAGTTTTCGCGGGGGGCGGGTCACAGATACGCAGTATTTT

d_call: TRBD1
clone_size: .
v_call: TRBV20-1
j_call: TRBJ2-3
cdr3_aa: CSAPSTRGIADTQYF
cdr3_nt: TGCAGTGCCCCAAGCACCAGGGGGATCGCAGATACGCAGTATTTT

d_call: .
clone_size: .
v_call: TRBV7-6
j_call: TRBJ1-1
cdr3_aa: CASSLEGGRMNTEAFF
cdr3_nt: TGTGCCAGCAGCTTAGAGGGGGGACGGATGAACACTGAAGCTTTCTTT

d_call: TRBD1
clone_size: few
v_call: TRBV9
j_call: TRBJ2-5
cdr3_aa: CASSIDRVQETQYF
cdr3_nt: TGTGCCAGCAGCATCGACAGGGTCCAAGAGACCCAGTACTTC

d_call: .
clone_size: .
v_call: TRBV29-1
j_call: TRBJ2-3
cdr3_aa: CSVEGGQGGTDTQYF
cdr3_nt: TGCAGCGTTGAAGGGGGCCAAGGGGGGACAGATACGCAGTATTTT

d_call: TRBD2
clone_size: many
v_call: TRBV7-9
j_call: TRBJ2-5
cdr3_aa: CASSPTSGGETQYF
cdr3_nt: TGTGCCAGCAGCCCGACTAGCGGGGGTGAGACCCAGTACTTC

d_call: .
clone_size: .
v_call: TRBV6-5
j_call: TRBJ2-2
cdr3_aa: CASSYGRTNTGELFF
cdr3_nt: TGTGCCAGCAGTTACGGACGGACGAACACCGGGGAGCTGTTTTTT

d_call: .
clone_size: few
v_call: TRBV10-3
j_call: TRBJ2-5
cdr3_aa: CAITVQETQYF
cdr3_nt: TGTGCCATCACTGTTCAAGAGACCCAGTACTTC

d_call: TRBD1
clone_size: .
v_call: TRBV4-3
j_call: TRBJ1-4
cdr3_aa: CASSQDATGSPKKLFF
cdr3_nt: TGCGCCAGCAGCCAAGATGCGACAGGGTCCCCGAAAAAACTGTTTTTT

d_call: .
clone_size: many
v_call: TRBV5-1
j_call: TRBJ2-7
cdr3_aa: CASSLGRDRFTYEQYF
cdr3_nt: TGCGCCAGCAGCTTGGGGCGGGACAGATTCACCTACGAGCAGTACTTC

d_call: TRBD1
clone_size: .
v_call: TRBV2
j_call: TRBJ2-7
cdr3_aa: CASSEGTGSSYEQYF
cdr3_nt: TGTGCCAGCAGTGAAGGGACAGGGAGCTCCTACGAGCAGTACTTC

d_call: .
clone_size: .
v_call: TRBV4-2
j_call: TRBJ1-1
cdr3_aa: CASSITVENTEAFF
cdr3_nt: TGTGCCAGCAGTATTACGGTGGAGAACACTGAAGCTTTCTTT

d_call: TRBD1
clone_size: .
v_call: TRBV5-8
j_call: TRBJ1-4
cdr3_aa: CASSGRRTGANEKLFF
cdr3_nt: TGTGCCAGCAGCGGAAGACGGACAGGGGCAAATGAAAAACTGTTTTTT

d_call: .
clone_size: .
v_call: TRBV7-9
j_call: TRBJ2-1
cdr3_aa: CASSSGSVYNEQFF
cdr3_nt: TGTGCCAGCAGCTCGGGGTCAGTCTACAATGAGCAGTTCTTC

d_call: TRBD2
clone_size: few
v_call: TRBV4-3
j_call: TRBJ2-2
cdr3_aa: CASSRSVGGGTNTGELFF
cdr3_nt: TGCGCCAGCAGCCGTAGTGTAGGCGGGGGGACGAACACCGGGGAGCTGTTTTTT

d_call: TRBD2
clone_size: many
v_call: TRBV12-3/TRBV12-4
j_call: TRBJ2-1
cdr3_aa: CASSYIMTSIEQFF
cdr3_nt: TGTGCCAGCAGTTATATAATGACTAGCATTGAGCAGTTCTTC

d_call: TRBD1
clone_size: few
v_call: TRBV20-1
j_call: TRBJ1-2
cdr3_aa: CSANDGQGNYGYTF
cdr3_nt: TGCAGTGCGAATGACGGACAGGGAAACTATGGCTACACCTTC

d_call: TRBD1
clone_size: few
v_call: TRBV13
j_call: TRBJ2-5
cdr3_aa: CASSLGEGASQETQYF
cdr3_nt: TGTGCCAGCAGCTTAGGAGAGGGGGCGTCCCAAGAGACCCAGTACTTC

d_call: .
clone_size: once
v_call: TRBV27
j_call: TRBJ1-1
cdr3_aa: CASSWAMNTEAFF
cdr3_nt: TGTGCCAGCAGTTGGGCCATGAACACTGAAGCTTTCTTT

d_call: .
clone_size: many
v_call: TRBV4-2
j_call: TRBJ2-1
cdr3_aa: CASSQEETYYNEQFF
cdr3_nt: TGTGCCAGCAGCCAAGAAGAGACATACTACAATGAGCAGTTCTTC

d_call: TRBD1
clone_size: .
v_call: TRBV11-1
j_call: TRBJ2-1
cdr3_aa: CASTDLGGPSGTGYNEQFF
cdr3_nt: TGTGCCAGCACCGATTTGGGGGGACCATCCGGGACAGGGTACAATGAGCAGTTCTTC

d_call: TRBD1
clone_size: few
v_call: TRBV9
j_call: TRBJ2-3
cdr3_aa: CASSSDRGHSDTQYF
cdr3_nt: TGTGCCAGCAGCTCGGACAGGGGGCATTCAGATACGCAGTATTTT

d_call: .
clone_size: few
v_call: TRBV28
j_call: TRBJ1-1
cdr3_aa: CASSIDLGTEAFF
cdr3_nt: TGTGCCAGCAGTATAGACTTGGGGACTGAAGCTTTCTTT

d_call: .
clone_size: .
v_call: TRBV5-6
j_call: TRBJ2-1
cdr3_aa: CAILGTSEQFF
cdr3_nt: TGTGCCATCCTAGGGACTTCTGAGCAGTTCTTC

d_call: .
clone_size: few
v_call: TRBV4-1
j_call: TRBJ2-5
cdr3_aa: CASSQEPGSETQYF
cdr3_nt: TGCGCCAGCAGCCAAGAACCCGGGAGCGAGACCCAGTACTTC

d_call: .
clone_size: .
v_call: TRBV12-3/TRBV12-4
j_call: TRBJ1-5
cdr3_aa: CVSSLELANQPQHF
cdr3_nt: TGTGTCAGCAGTCTAGAGCTGGCTAATCAGCCCCAGCATTTT

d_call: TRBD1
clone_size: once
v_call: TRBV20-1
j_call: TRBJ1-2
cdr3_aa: CSARTGPSANYGHTF
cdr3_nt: TGCAGTGCTAGGACAGGGCCTTCAGCTAACTATGGCCACACCTTC